The clone carrying this T cell receptor beta chain showed up just a few times. Its antigen remains unidentified. The germline V gene encodes CDR1 SNHLY and CDR2 FYNNEI. V gave up 8 bases and J gave up 1 base; unmatched junction bases: 26. This CDR3 spans 21 amino acids. This record comes from a study of cytomegalovirus exposure and HLA in healthy donors. Study background: Approximately 80 million unique TCRs, all from HLA-typed donors, were included in an early release of the data. Study-level findings and limits: A list of around 150 TCR beta chains associated with cytomegalovirus was given. HLA allele associations emerged for roughly 17,000 TCR beta sequences in a later analysis, at 0.05 false discovery rate.

The study ran its PCR with 60 Vbeta and 13 Jbeta primers. As processed by the authors: It was a later analysis that counted roughly 80 million unique TCR beta chains, of which 9 million to 13 million were shared. Sequencing was performed with immunoSEQ multiplex PCR; in TCRdb, only in-frame clones are kept and a portion is missing. V, J and clone size reflect that table, while D and trimming were determined from the DNA. Here the sample spans 120,000 or so clones, 74% being singletons. V usage is TRBV2 and J usage is TRBJ2-7, with 10 bases identical to TRBD1. The source material was PBMCs. The sequence derives from a woman aged 45-59 years in good health and CMV-seropositive. CDR3 DNA: TGTGCCAGCGAGAAATCACGGTCGGGACAGGGGCCCATACGATTATCCTACGAGCAGTACTTC. Translating gives CASEKSRSGQGPIRLSYEQYF.